These T cell receptor beta chains were read from a single sample in a study of shared clonotypes between healthy human individuals. Clones were sequenced by immunoSEQ multiplex PCR, and TCRdb holds only the in-frame ones, with some missing. Counted here are some 700,000 clones, about 90% occurring once; the ten biggest clones make up 34%. What was sequenced was memory CD8+ T cells from PBMCs. Receptor source: a young man in good health. Some clones in this sample may be carry-over from other donors' samples. Each CDR3 is given with its conserved first and last residue. A D gene is named only where the DNA matches it firmly. The listing skips clone size in some rows; elsewhere it reads once, few, many or a size class.

V gene	J gene	D gene	clone size	CDR3 protein
TRBV7-9	TRBJ2-5	TRBD1	.	CASSLQGAGETQYF
TRBV19	TRBJ2-2	.	.	CASEAVNTGELFF
TRBV4-3	TRBJ2-3	.	.	CASSQDWGSRTDTQYF
TRBV19	TRBJ2-5	.	.	CASSRFNQETQYF
TRBV7-9	TRBJ2-7	.	once	CASSLALVSYEQYF
TRBV11-2	TRBJ2-1	TRBD1	.	CASSFYRGSYNEQFF
TRBV7-8	TRBJ1-4	.	.	CASSFKGEKLFF
TRBV27	TRBJ1-1	.	once	CASSSTGRLNTEAFF
TRBV19	TRBJ2-1	TRBD2	.	CASRDYGLAGVVGEQFF
TRBV5-1	TRBJ1-3	.	.	CASSGPSSSGNTIYF
TRBV27	TRBJ1-4	.	.	CASKTRLANEKLFF
TRBV7-6	TRBJ2-2	.	.	CASSPRGQLRTGELFF
TRBV11-2	TRBJ2-2	.	.	CASSSRGGEKALTGELFF
TRBV19	TRBJ2-5	.	once	CASMRRWGVHQETQYF
TRBV9	TRBJ2-2	.	.	CASSPPENTGELFF
TRBV28	TRBJ1-3	TRBD1	.	CASSLSNRGPGNTIYF
TRBV29-1	TRBJ2-1	TRBD2	once	CSVEPWVTSGRPLGDEQFF
TRBV6-1	TRBJ1-4	.	once	CASTQEKGGSEKLFF
TRBV27	TRBJ2-1	.	.	CASTPSRGPNEQFF
TRBV6-5	TRBJ1-2	.	once	CASSYRGAEGGYTF
TRBV5-5	TRBJ2-7	TRBD2	once	CASSFAGATSYEQYF
TRBV29-1	TRBJ2-5	TRBD1	.	CSALGQGKETQYF
TRBV28	TRBJ2-7	TRBD1	.	CASSFQVGTGVTEQYF
TRBV27	TRBJ2-1	TRBD2	.	CASSLSPGLAGVSEQFF
TRBV6-1	TRBJ2-3	TRBD2	few	CASSEWAGGHGTDTQYF
TRBV9	TRBJ2-2	.	.	CASSDTAAGELFF
TRBV19	TRBJ1-1	.	few	CASCGQMNTEAFF
TRBV2	TRBJ1-1	.	once	CASSEPIRDLNTEAFF
TRBV19	TRBJ2-1	.	once	CASSIFQVSSYNEQFF
TRBV4-2	TRBJ2-1	TRBD2	.	CASSQELAGVFVYEQFF
TRBV27	TRBJ1-5	.	once	CASSLMGFNQPQHF
TRBV7-9	TRBJ2-7	.	.	CASSGSYEQYF
TRBV27	TRBJ2-5	TRBD2	.	CASSPGLAGGTYQETQYF
TRBV9	TRBJ1-2	TRBD1	once	CASSPWTGSDGYTF
TRBV10-2	TRBJ1-2	.	.	CASSDLGRVFYGYTF
TRBV10-3	TRBJ2-7	.	.	CAIRDTGQVYEQYF
TRBV2	TRBJ2-7	TRBD1	.	CASSRQGSYEQYF
TRBV4-2	TRBJ2-7	TRBD2	.	CASSQGTRPYEQYF
TRBV28	TRBJ2-7	.	.	CASSHPGSWETYEQYF
TRBV18	TRBJ1-1	.	once	CASSPGTEAFF
TRBV7-9	TRBJ2-3	TRBD2	.	CASSSSGSYTQYF
TRBV7-7	TRBJ1-5	.	.	CASSLRDTNKVGNQPQHF
TRBV6-6	TRBJ1-3	.	.	CASSYNYGNTIYF
TRBV7-8	TRBJ1-3	.	.	CASSSSPRALGNTIYF
TRBV29-1	TRBJ2-2	.	once	CSSLSAGELFF
TRBV19	TRBJ1-4	.	.	CASSIIVQGPFNEKLFF
TRBV6-1	TRBJ2-1	.	.	CASSEALGRFSYNEQFF
TRBV7-9	TRBJ2-1	.	.	CASSSTGPPFF
TRBV7-2	TRBJ1-1	.	.	CASSSSRDLNTEAFF
TRBV18	TRBJ2-7	TRBD2	.	CASSPAAGDTYEQYF
TRBV11-2	TRBJ1-5	.	.	CASSQGTQPQHF
TRBV5-6	TRBJ2-1	.	once	CASSNGLYNEQFF
TRBV28	TRBJ1-1	TRBD1	.	CASSLWGTVYGTEAFF
TRBV7-9	TRBJ1-3	.	.	CASSPDNSGNTIYF
TRBV5-1	TRBJ1-2	.	.	CASSGRGPSGANYGYTF
TRBV7-9	TRBJ2-4	.	once	CASSLGTALAKNIQYF
TRBV11-2	TRBJ2-1	.	many	CASSFVSSEQFF